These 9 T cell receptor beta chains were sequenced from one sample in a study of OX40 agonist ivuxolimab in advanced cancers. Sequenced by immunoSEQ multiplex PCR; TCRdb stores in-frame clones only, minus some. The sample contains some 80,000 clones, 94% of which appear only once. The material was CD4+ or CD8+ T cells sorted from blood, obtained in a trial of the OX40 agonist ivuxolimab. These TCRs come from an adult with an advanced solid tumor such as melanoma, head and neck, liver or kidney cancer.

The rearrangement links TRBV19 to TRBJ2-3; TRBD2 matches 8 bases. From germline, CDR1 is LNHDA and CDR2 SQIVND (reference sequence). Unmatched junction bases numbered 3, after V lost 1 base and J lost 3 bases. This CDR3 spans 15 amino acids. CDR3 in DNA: TGTGCCAGTAGTATAGGGACTAGCTGGACAGATACGCAGTATTTT. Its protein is CASSIGTSWTDTQYF.

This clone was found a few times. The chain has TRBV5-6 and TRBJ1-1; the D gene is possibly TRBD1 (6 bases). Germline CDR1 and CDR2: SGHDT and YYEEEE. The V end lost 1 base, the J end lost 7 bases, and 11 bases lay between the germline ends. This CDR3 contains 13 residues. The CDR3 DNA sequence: TGTGCCAGCAGCTTGCGGGCAGGGGTTGAAGCTTTCTTT. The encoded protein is CASSLRAGVEAFF.

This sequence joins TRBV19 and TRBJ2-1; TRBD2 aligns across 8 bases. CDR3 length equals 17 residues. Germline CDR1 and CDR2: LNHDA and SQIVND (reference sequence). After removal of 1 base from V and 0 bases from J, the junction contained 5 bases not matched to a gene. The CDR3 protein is CASSIGGLASSYNEQFF. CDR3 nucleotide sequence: TGTGCCAGTAGTATAGGTGGACTAGCAAGCTCCTACAATGAGCAGTTCTTC.

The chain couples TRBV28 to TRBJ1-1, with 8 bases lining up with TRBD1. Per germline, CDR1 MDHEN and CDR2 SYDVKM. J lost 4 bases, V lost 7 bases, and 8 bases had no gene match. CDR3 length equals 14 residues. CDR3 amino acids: CASTPQGASTEAFF. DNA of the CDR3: TGTGCCAGCACCCCCCAGGGGGCTTCCACTGAAGCTTTCTTT. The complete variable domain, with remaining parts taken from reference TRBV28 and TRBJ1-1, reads DVKVTQSSRYLVKRTGEKVFLECVQDMDHENMFWYRQDPGLGLRLIYFSYDVKMKEKGDIPEGYSVSREKKERFSLILESASTNQTSMYLCASTPQGASTEAFFGQGTRLTVV.

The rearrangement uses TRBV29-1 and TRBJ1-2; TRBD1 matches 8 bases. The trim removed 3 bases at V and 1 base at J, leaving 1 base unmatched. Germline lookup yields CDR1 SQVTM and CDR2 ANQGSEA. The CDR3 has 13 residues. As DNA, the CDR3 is TGCAGCGTTGAGGACAGGGTTAACTATGGCTACACCTTC. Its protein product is CSVEDRVNYGYTF.

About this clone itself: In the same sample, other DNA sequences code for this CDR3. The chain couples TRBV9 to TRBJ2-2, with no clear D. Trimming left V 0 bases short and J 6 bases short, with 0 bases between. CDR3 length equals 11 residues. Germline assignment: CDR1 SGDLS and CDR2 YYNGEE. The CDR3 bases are TGTGCCAGCAGCGTAGCCGGGGAGCTGTTTTTT. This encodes CASSVAGELFF. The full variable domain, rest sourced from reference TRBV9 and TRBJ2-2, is DSGVTQTPKHLITATGQRVTLRCSPRSGDLSVYWYQQSLDQGLQFLIQYYNGEERAKGNILERFSAQQFPDLHSELNLSSLELGDSALYFCASSVAGELFFGEGSRLTVL.

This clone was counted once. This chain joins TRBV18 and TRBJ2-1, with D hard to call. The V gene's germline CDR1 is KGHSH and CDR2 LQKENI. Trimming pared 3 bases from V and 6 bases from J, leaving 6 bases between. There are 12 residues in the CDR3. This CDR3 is CASSPGSNEQFF. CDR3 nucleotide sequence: TGTGCCAGCTCACCGGGTAGCAATGAGCAGTTCTTC.

The CDR3 region is CASSTRTSGAASSYNEQFF. The CDR3 region has the DNA TGTGCCAGCAGCACTCGGACTAGCGGGGCCGCGAGCTCCTACAATGAGCAGTTCTTC. The chain employs TRBV9 and TRBJ2-1, with 12 bases aligning to TRBD2. V trimming: 4 bases; J trimming: 0 bases; junction bases outside the gene matches: 11. The CDR3 runs to 19 residues. Germline loops: CDR1 SGDLS, CDR2 YYNGEE.

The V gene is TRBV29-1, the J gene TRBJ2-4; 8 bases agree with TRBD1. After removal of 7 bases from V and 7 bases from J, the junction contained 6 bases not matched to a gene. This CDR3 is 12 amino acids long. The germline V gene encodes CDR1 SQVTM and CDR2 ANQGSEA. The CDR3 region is CSAWGDRNIQYF. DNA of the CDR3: TGCAGCGCCTGGGGGGACAGGAACATTCAGTACTTC.